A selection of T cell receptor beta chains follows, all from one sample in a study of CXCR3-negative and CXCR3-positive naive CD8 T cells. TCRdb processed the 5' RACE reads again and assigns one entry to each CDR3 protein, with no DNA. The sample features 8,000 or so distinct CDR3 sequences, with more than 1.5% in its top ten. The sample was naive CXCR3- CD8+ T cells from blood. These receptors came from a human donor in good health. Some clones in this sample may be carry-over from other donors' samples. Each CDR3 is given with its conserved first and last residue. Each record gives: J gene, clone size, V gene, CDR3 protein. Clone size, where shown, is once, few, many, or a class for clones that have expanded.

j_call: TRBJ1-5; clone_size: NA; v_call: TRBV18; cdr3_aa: CASSPTAGGSNQPQHF
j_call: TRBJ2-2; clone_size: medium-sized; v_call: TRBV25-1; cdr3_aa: CASSAGSTGELFF
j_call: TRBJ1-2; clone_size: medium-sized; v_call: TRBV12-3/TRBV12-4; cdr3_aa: CASSIDRAGYTF
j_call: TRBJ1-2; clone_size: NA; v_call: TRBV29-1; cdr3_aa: CSVVGGKGYTF
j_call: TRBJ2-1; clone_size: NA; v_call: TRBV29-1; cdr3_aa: CSVLAVSYNEQFF
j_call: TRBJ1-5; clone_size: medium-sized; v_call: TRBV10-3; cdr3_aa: CAISESTGGSGNQPQHF
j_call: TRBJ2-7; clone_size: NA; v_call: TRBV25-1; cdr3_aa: CASSPGAGYEQYF
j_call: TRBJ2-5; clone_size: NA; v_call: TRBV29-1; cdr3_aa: CSALVANRETQYF
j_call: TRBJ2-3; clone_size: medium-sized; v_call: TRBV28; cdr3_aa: CASSLQGAEDTQYF
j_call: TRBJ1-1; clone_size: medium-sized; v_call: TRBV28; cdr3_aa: CASRLGNTEAFF
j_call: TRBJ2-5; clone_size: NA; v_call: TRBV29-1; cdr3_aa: CSVEGNWETQYF
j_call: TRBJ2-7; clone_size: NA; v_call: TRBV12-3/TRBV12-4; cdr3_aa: CASSLGSVGGIYEQYF
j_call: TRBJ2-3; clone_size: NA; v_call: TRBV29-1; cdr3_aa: CSGAPQGAGDTQYF
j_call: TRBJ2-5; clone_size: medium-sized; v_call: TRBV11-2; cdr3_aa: CASSFGADDQYF
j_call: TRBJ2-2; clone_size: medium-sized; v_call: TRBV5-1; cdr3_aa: CASSLPGSGELFF
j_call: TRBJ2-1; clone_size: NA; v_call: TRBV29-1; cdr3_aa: CSVGAGGRDNEQFF
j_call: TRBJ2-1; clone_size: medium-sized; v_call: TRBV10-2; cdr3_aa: CASKQESSYNEQFF
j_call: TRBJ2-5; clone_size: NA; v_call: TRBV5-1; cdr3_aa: CASSLTGRYQETQYF
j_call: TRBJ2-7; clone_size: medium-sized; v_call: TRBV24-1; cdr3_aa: CATSWGEGYEQYF
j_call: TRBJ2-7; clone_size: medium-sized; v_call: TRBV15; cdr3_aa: CATSIYTGYEQYF
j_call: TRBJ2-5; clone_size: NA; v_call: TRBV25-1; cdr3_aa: CASNQGARETQYF
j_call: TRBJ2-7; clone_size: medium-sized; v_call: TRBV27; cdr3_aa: CASSLMGLAAYEQYF
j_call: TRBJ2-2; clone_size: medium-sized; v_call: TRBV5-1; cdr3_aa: CASSLGQNTGELFF
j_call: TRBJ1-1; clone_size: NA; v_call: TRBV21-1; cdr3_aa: CASSDSNRVRTEAFF
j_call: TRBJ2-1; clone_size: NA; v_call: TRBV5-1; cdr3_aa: CASSLQGSYNEQFF
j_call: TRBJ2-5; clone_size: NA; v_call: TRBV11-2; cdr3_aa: CASSPPVGLAEETQYF
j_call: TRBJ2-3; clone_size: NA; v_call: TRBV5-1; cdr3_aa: CASSPGTSGDTDTQYF